A selection of T cell receptor beta chains follows, all from one sample in a study of T cells in Graves' hyperthyroidism and ophthalmopathy. TCRdb ran MiXCR on the multiplex PCR reads and lists one entry per CDR3 protein. The repertoire includes roughly 56,000 distinct CDR3 sequences, roughly 52% of them detected once, and around an eighth sits in the top ten. The sample consisted of blood. These receptor sequences come from a woman aged 25-40 years with Graves' ophthalmopathy. Each CDR3 is given with its conserved first and last residue. The D gene is left open where the match is weak. A row's size may be missing; if present it is once, few, many or a size class.

TRBV7-3	-	TRBD1	TRBJ2-2	TGTGCCAGCAGCTTGAAGGGACAGGGGGCGGTCGGGGAGCTGTTTTTT	CASSLKGQGAVGELFF
TRBV6-4	many	-	TRBJ2-2	TGTGCCAGCAGTGACTCGATTCACGCGAACACCGGGGAGCTGTTTTTT	CASSDSIHANTGELFF
TRBV9	few	-	TRBJ2-7	TGTGCCAGCTCAGCCGAGGCGGACTCCTACGAGCAGTACTTC	CASSAEADSYEQYF
TRBV4-1	many	-	TRBJ2-7	TGCGCCAGCAGCCAATATAAGGCCTACGAGCAGTACTTC	CASSQYKAYEQYF
TRBV7-3	many	-	TRBJ1-1	TGTGCCAGCAGCTTAGACGTTGGAGGGCTCACTGAAGCTTTCTTT	CASSLDVGGLTEAFF
TRBV7-8	-	TRBD1	TRBJ2-7	TGTGCCTTGTCCAAAGAAAGCTTCAGTGATGGGACAGGGGCCTACGAGCAGTACTTC	CALSKESFSDGTGAYEQYF
TRBV29-1	-	TRBD2	TRBJ2-3	TGCAGCGTTTCGGGAGCGGGAGGCACAGATACGCAGTATTTT	CSVSGAGGTDTQYF
TRBV7-6	-	TRBD1	TRBJ2-7	TGTGCCAGCAGTGCAAACAGGGGGCCGTACGAGCAGTACTTC	CASSANRGPYEQYF
TRBV2	many	-	TRBJ1-3	TGTGCCAGCGGGGGCGTTGGAAACACCATATATTTT	CASGGVGNTIYF
TRBV7-9	-	-	TRBJ2-1	TGTGCCAGCAGCAGGAGCCACAATGAGCAGTTCTTC	CASSRSHNEQFF
TRBV7-2	many	-	TRBJ2-5	TGTGCCAGCAGCTTAGGTTTAATACAGGGTCCAGAGACCCAGTACTTC	CASSLGLIQGPETQYF
TRBV29-1	-	TRBD2	TRBJ2-1	TGCAGTGGATCAAGCGGGAGGACCTACAATGAGCAGTTCTTC	CSGSSGRTYNEQFF
TRBV20-1	many	TRBD1	TRBJ1-1	TGCAGTGCTCTCATTCCGGGACAGAGTTGGGAGGGAGCTTTCTTT	CSALIPGQSWEGAFF
TRBV20-1	many	-	TRBJ2-3	TGCAGTGCCCAGAGACCCACAGATACGCAGTATTTT	CSAQRPTDTQYF
TRBV10-1	-	TRBD2	TRBJ2-2	TGCGCCAGCAGTCCAAAGACCGGGACTAGTATAGGTACCGGGGAGCTGTTTTTT	CASSPKTGTSIGTGELFF
TRBV14	-	-	TRBJ1-2	TGTGCCAGCAGCCAAGAAAGCTGGCCGGCTAACTATGGCTACACCTTC	CASSQESWPANYGYTF
TRBV12-3/TRBV12-4	many	TRBD2	TRBJ2-1	TGTGCCAGCAGTTTATTCTCTATGGGGACTAGCGGATACAATGAGCAGTTCTTC	CASSLFSMGTSGYNEQFF
TRBV5-8	-	-	TRBJ2-3	TGTGCCAGCAGCTTAACAGCGAGCACAGATACGCAGTATTTT	CASSLTASTDTQYF
TRBV7-9	many	TRBD2	TRBJ2-1	TGTGCCAGCAGCACAGGGACTAGCGGGAGATCAAGTGAGCAGTTCTTC	CASSTGTSGRSSEQFF